This entry describes one T cell receptor (beta chain). No antigen is known for it. Trimming took 5 bases from V and 10 from J, leaving 15 bases between them. The CDR3 extends over 14 amino acids. Germline V lookup: CDR1 MNHEY, CDR2 SMNVEV (reference sequence). The sample is drawn from a study of cytomegalovirus exposure and HLA in healthy donors. Overall study findings and caveats: A prior analysis recorded that most TCR beta V segments were productive about 87% or about 30% of the time. Certain sequence variants were highly shared and formed a cluster, and this cluster was likely a sequencing artifact. Follow-up analysis later connected one missense variant in DCLRE1C with trimming of TCR beta V- and J-genes.

A multiplex PCR was run with 60 Vbeta primers and 13 Jbeta primers. Clones were sequenced by immunoSEQ multiplex PCR, and TCRdb holds only the in-frame ones, with some missing. The table lists over 150,000 clones, almost 85% of them singletons, with 0.35% to 0.45% in the top ten. The TCR comes from a boy aged 2-9 years in good health and CMV-seronegative. J is TRBJ1-6 and V is TRBV27, with D perhaps matching TRBD1 (5 bases). The sequencing sample was made of PBMCs. The CDR3 DNA reads as TGTGCCAGCAGTGGGGGGAGGGGAAGGTCACCCCTCCACTTT. Amino acid sequence: CASSGGRGRSPLHF.